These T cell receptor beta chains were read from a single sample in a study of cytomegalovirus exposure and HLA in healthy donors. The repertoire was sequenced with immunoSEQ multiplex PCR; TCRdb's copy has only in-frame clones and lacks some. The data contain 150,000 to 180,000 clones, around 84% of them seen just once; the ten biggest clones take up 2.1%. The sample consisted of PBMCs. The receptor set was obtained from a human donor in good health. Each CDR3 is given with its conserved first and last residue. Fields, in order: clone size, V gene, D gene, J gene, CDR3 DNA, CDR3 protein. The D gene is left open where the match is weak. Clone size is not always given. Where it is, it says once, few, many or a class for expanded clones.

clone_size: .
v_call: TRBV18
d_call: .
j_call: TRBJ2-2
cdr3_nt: TGTGCCAGCTCACCACGGCTCACCGGGGAGCTGTTTTTT
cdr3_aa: CASSPRLTGELFF

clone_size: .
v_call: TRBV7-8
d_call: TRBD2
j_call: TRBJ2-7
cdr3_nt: TGTGCCAGCAGCTTGGAGGGACTAGCGGGGGGGATCGGGGAATACGAGCAGTACTTC
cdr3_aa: CASSLEGLAGGIGEYEQYF

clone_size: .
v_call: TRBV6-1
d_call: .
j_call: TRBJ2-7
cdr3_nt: TGTGCCAGCAGTGAACCGGGACCTGGAATGAGGAGACTAGATGCCGAGCAGTACTTC
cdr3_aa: CASSEPGPGMRRLDAEQYF

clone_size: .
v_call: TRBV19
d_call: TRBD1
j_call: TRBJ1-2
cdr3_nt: TGTGCCAGTAGTCAGACAGGGAACTATGGCTACACCTTC
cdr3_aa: CASSQTGNYGYTF

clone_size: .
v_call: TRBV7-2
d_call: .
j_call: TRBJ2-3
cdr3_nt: TGTGCCAGCAGCTTAGTCGCGGCTAGCACAGATACGCAGTATTTT
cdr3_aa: CASSLVAASTDTQYF

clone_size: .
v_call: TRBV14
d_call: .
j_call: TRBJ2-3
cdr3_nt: TGTGCCAGCAGCCAAGACTCGGCAGGGGTCTCCACAGATACGCAGTATTTT
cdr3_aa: CASSQDSAGVSTDTQYF

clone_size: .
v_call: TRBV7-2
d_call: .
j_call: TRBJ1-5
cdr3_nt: TGTGCCAGCAGCGGTTCTAGGGGAAGGGGCACGAGCAATCAGCCCCAGCATTTT
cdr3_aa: CASSGSRGRGTSNQPQHF

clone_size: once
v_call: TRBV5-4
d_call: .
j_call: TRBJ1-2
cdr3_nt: TGTGCCAGCAGCTTGCAGCTCGGGGCTAACTATGGCTACACCTTC
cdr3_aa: CASSLQLGANYGYTF

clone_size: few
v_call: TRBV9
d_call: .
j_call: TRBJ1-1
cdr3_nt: TGTGCCAGCAGCGTTGGAGGCAGCACTGAAGCTTTCTTT
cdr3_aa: CASSVGGSTEAFF

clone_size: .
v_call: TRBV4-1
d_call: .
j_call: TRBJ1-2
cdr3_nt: TGCGCCAGCAGCCACCTGGACTCTCCTAGGGACTATGGCTACACCTTC
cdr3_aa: CASSHLDSPRDYGYTF

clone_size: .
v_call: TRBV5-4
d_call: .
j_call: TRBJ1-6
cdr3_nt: TGTGCCAGCAGCTTTCAGGGCGGAAATTCACCCCTCCACTTT
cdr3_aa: CASSFQGGNSPLHF

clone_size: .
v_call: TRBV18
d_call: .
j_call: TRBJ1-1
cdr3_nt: TGTGCCAGCTCACCCTCTTACAGGGACACTGAAGCTTTCTTT
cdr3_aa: CASSPSYRDTEAFF

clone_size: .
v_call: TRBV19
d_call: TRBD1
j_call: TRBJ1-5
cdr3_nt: TGTGCCAGTAGCGTTGGACAGGGGCCGGGTCAGCCCCAGCATTTT
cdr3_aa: CASSVGQGPGQPQHF

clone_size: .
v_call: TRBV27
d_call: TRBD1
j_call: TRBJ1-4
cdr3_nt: TGTGCCAGCAGACTGACAGGGACGGGAAAACTGTTTTTT
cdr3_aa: CASRLTGTGKLFF

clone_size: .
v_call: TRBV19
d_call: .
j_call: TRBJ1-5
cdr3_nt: TGTGCCAGTACCCTATTTCGGAGCAATCAGCCCCAGCATTTT
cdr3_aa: CASTLFRSNQPQHF

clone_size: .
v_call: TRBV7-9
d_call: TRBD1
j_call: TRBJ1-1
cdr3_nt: TGTGCCAGCAGCTTACCACAGGGGTCAGACACTGAAGCTTTCTTT
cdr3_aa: CASSLPQGSDTEAFF

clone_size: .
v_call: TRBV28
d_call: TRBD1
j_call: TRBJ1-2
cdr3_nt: TGTGCCAGCAGTTCCCCGGGACAGGGAAACTATGGCTACACCTTC
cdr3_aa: CASSSPGQGNYGYTF

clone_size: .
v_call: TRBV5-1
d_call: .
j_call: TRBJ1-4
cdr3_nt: TGCGCCAGCAGCTTGGCCTCCGGATCCTCAAGCGGTGAAAAACTGTTTTTT
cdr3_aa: CASSLASGSSSGEKLFF

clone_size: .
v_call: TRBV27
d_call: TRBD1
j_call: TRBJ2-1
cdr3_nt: TGTGCCAGCAGTTCGGACAGGGTACTTCGGAATGAGCAGTTCTTC
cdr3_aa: CASSSDRVLRNEQFF

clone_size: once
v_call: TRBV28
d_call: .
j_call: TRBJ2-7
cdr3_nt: TGTGCCAGCAGTCCCCAACAGGGTTCTTCCGAGCAGTACTTC
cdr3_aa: CASSPQQGSSEQYF

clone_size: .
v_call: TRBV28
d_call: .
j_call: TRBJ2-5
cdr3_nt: TGTGCCAGCAGTTTATTCGATGAAAGACCTTTAGGCGGCCAAGAGACCCAGTACTTC
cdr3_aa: CASSLFDERPLGGQETQYF

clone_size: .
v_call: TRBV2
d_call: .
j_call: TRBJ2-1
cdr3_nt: TGTGCCAGCAACCAGGGTGGATTAGATGAGCAGTTCTTC
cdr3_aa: CASNQGGLDEQFF

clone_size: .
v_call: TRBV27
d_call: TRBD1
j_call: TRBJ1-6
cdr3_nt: TGTGCCAGCAGCAGACCCGGGACAGCCTATTCACCCCTCCACTTT
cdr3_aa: CASSRPGTAYSPLHF

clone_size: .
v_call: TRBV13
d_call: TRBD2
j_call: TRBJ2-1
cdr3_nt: TGTGCCAGCAGCTTTCACTACCAGGGACTAGCCCTCCTCCCTGACAATGAGCAGTTCTTC
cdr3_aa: CASSFHYQGLALLPDNEQFF